One and the same sample provided the 22 T cell receptor beta chains below, sequenced in a study of TIL therapy for anti-PD-1-resistant metastatic lung cancer. The libraries were made with immunoSEQ v3. TCRdb's table, derived via immunoSEQ multiplex PCR, lists solely in-frame clones and lacks some. The sample carries tens of thousands of clones, roughly 87% recorded once. Time point given: pre-treatment sample, taken before nivolumab and TIL therapy. The sequenced sample was blood, obtained at baseline. Every receptor here comes from a person between 30 and 79 years old with non-small cell lung cancer.

The chain joins TRBV7-2 to TRBJ1-3, with 7 bases fitting TRBD1. This CDR3 has 16 residues. The junction had 5 bases not matched to a gene; V was cut back by 1 base and J by 2 bases. Germline CDR1 reads SGHTA; CDR2 reads FQGNSA. CDR3 DNA: TGTGCCAGCAGCTTAGTACAGGGGACAGCTGGAAACACCATATATTTT. This translates into CASSLVQGTAGNTIYF.

The CDR3 here is CASSLQGRYTGELFF. The CDR3, as DNA: TGTGCCAGCAGCTTACAGGGTCGGTACACCGGGGAGCTGTTTTTT. V and J are TRBV7-2 and TRBJ2-2, with TRBD1 as a possible D gene (5 bases). Trimming took 2 bases from V and 3 from J, leaving 10 bases between them. The length of the CDR3 is 15 residues. The germline gives CDR1 SGHTA, CDR2 FQGNSA.

The chain has TRBV6-5 and TRBJ2-7; 7 bases are shared with TRBD1. The V gene's germline CDR1 is MNHEY and CDR2 SVGAGI. V lost 4 bases and J lost 4; bases outside the gene matches: 4. This CDR3 region has 13 residues. CDR3 loop: CASSWTGEYEQYF. In DNA form, the CDR3 reads TGTGCCAGCAGTTGGACAGGAGAATACGAGCAGTACTTC.

The J gene is TRBJ2-5, the V gene TRBV5-1; TRBD1 or TRBD2 may be the D gene (5 bases each). The CDR3 covers 14 residues. CDR1 and CDR2 (germline): SGHRS, YFSETQ. Trimming took off 1 base at V and 1 base at J, with 8 bases between the two ends. The chain's CDR3 is CASSLMGVQETQYF. CDR3 in DNA: TGCGCCAGCAGCTTGATGGGGGTCCAAGAGACCCAGTACTTC. Complete variable domain (other parts from reference TRBV5-1 and TRBJ2-5): KAGVTQTPRYLIKTRGQQVTLSCSPISGHRSVSWYQQTPGQGLQFLFEYFSETQRNKGNFPGRFSGRQFSNSRSEMNVSTLELGDSALYLCASSLMGVQETQYFGPGTRLLVL.

This chain joins TRBV9 and TRBJ1-2; TRBD1 matches at 8 bases. Germline values: CDR1 SGDLS, CDR2 YYNGEE. This CDR3 is built from 17 residues. Trimming at V came to 4 bases and at J to 6 bases, leaving 17 bases not matched to a gene. The CDR3 sequence is CASSPYFGRGRLDGYTF. In DNA, the CDR3 is TGTGCCAGCAGCCCCTATTTCGGCAGGGGGCGACTAGATGGCTACACCTTC.

The chain couples TRBV19 to TRBJ1-4; TRBD1 matches at 7 bases. Germline lookup yields CDR1 LNHDA and CDR2 SQIVND (reference sequence). CDR3 length: 15 amino acids. Losses at the gene ends were 4 bases for V and 0 bases for J; bases not matched to a gene: 2. In DNA, the CDR3 is TGTGCCAGTAGTACAGGACAGGCAACTAATGAAAAACTGTTTTTT. As protein: CASSTGQATNEKLFF.

The rearrangement uses TRBV19 and TRBJ1-2; 7 bases align to TRBD1. This CDR3 contains 14 residues. V lost 5 bases and J lost 4; bases outside the gene matches: 7. Looked up from germline, CDR1 is LNHDA and CDR2 is SQIVND (reference sequence). For the CDR3, the DNA is TGTGCCAGTAGTGCTTCGGACAGGCCCTATGGCTACACCTTC. This sequence encodes CASSASDRPYGYTF.

The chain recombines TRBV3-1 (or the pseudogene TRBV3-2) with TRBJ1-3, with D hard to call. This CDR3 contains 14 residues. Trimming pared 1 base from V and 4 bases from J, leaving 8 bases between. Germline V CDR1 and CDR2: LGHDT, YNNKEL (reference sequence). The CDR3 region is CASSQGGEGNTIYF. The DNA for the CDR3 is TGTGCCAGCAGCCAAGGCGGGGAAGGAAACACCATATATTTT.

This chain uses TRBV2 with TRBJ2-1, with D uncertain. The CDR3 is made up of 11 amino acids. In germline, CDR1 is SNHLY, CDR2 FYNNEI. In DNA, the CDR3 is TGTATAATAGGCTCCTACAATGAGCAGTTCTTC. Its protein is CIIGSYNEQFF.

This clone was seen just once. The chain uses TRBV19 and TRBJ1-1, with D perhaps TRBD1 (6 bases). V lost 5 bases and J lost 5, with 15 bases in between. Germline CDR1 and CDR2: LNHDA and SQIVND (reference sequence). The CDR3 is 14 residues long. CDR3 bases: TGTGCCAGTAGTCCCTCAGGGGTGGGGACTGAAGCTTTCTTT. Translation gives CASSPSGVGTEAFF.

The chain combines TRBV29-1 with TRBJ2-5, with D possibly called TRBD1 or TRBD2 (5 bases each). The germline gives CDR1 SQVTM, CDR2 ANQGSEA. This CDR3 spans 14 amino acids. The germline V and J ends were trimmed by 6 bases and 5 bases, with 19 bases remaining between them. In nucleotides, the CDR3 is TGCAGCGTGGAATCACGGGACCATTGGGAGACCCAGTACTTC. This translates into CSVESRDHWETQYF. Drawing the rest from reference TRBV29-1 and TRBJ2-5, the complete variable domain is SAVISQKPSRDICQRGTSLTIQCQVDSQVTMMFWYRQQPGQSLTLIATANQGSEATYESGFVIDKFPISRPNLTFSTLTVSNMSPEDSSIYLCSVESRDHWETQYFGPGTRLLVL.

The chain recombines TRBV28 with TRBJ2-7; no clear D. The V gene lost 4 bases and the J gene lost 7 bases, with 5 bases spanning the gap. In germline, CDR1 is MDHEN, CDR2 SYDVKM. There are 10 residues in the CDR3. CDR3 residues: CASSYREQYF. The CDR3 DNA is TGTGCCAGCAGTTATAGGGAGCAGTACTTC.

The V gene is TRBV18, the J gene TRBJ2-7; 10 nucleotides agree with TRBD2. Per germline, CDR1 KGHSH and CDR2 LQKENI. The CDR3 has 15 residues. V shed 6 bases, J shed 3 bases, and the junction held 8 bases outside the gene matches. The DNA of the CDR3 is TGTGCCAGCTCCCCGACTAGCGGGCGATTCTACGAGCAGTACTTC. Protein: CASSPTSGRFYEQYF.

The V and J genes are TRBV30 and TRBJ1-6, with D uncertain. Trimming took off 0 bases at V and 10 bases at J, with 16 bases between the two ends. This CDR3 contains 15 residues. The germline gives CDR1 GTSNPN, CDR2 SVGIG (reference sequence). The CDR3 sequence is CAWSVPRDDSSPLHF. The CDR3 DNA reads as TGTGCCTGGAGTGTCCCCCGAGACGATAGCTCACCCCTCCACTTT. The whole variable domain, remainder taken from reference TRBV30 and TRBJ1-6, is SQTIHQWPATLVQPVGSPLSLECTVEGTSNPNLYWYRQAAGRGLQLLFYSVGIGQISSEVPQNLSASRPQDRQFILSSKKLLLSDSGFYLCAWSVPRDDSSPLHFGNGTRLTVT.

V usage is TRBV5-3 and J usage is TRBJ2-7; no clear D gene. TRBV5-3 counts as an open reading frame of uncertain function. The CDR3 loop spans 13 amino acids. Deletions cut 2 bases from V and 0 bases from J, with 6 bases between. This CDR3 reads CARSLPLSYEQYF. The DNA for the CDR3 is TGTGCCAGAAGCTTACCCCTCTCCTACGAGCAGTACTTC.

This chain joins TRBV7-2 and TRBJ1-2; D perhaps matches TRBD1 (6 bases). The CDR3 runs 14 residues. Germline CDR1 and CDR2: SGHTA and FQGNSA. The V gene lost 4 bases and the J gene lost 2 bases, with 11 bases spanning the gap. The DNA for the CDR3 is TGTGCCAGCAGCTCCCAGGGGACCAACTATGGCTACACCTTC. Its protein is CASSSQGTNYGYTF.

This clone was seen a few times. The CDR3 region is CASSLEQETNYGYTF. DNA for the CDR3: TGCGCCAGCAGCTTGGAACAGGAAACTAACTATGGCTACACCTTC. The chain is built from TRBV5-1 and TRBJ1-2; TRBD1 might be the D (5 bases). The V gene's germline CDR1 is SGHRS and CDR2 YFSETQ. Trimming left V 0 bases short and J 0 bases short, with 9 bases between. The CDR3 contains 15 residues.

Of note for this clone: In the same sample, other DNA sequences code for this CDR3. The rearrangement uses TRBV5-1 and TRBJ1-1; D is unclear. Trimming left V 0 bases short and J 0 bases short, with 6 bases between. There are 14 residues in the CDR3. Germline V gives CDR1 SGHRS, CDR2 YFSETQ. CDR3 sequence (DNA): TGCGCCAGCAGCTTGGGTGGGATGAACACTGAAGCTTTCTTT. Its translation is CASSLGGMNTEAFF. The variable domain in full, with the rest retrieved from reference TRBV5-1 and TRBJ1-1, is KAGVTQTPRYLIKTRGQQVTLSCSPISGHRSVSWYQQTPGQGLQFLFEYFSETQRNKGNFPGRFSGRQFSNSRSEMNVSTLELGDSALYLCASSLGGMNTEAFFGQGTRLTVV.

J is TRBJ1-5 and V is TRBV19; the D is unclear. The CDR3 totals 16 residues. The V and J ends lost 2 bases and 2 bases respectively, with 13 bases between them. Germline V CDR1 and CDR2: LNHDA, SQIVND (reference sequence). CDR3 sequence reads: CASSILPNLGNQPQHF. In DNA, the CDR3 is TGTGCCAGTAGTATACTTCCTAACCTGGGCAATCAGCCCCAGCATTTT.

Only one count was recorded for this clone. This chain uses TRBV27 with TRBJ2-7; TRBD2 matches at 7 bases. CDR1 and CDR2 (germline): MNHEY, SMNVEV (reference sequence). With 6 bases clipped from V and 4 bases from J, the junction kept 6 bases outside the gene matches. CDR3 size: 13 residues. The CDR3 DNA sequence: TGTGCCAGCAGGAAAAATAGCGGGTACGAGCAGTACTTC. This encodes CASRKNSGYEQYF.

This clone was seen once. CDR3 DNA sequence: TGTGCCAGCAGTGAAGGATGGGCAGCTGGAAACACCATATATTTT. It encodes CASSEGWAAGNTIYF. The chain uses TRBV6-1 and TRBJ1-3, with D unclear. Trimming took 1 base from V and 2 from J, leaving 9 bases between them. Germline V gene sequence: CDR1 MNHNS, CDR2 SASEGT. This CDR3 contains 15 residues.

The chain joins TRBV12-5 to TRBJ1-1, with D possibly TRBD1 on 5 matching bases. Germline CDR1 is LGHNT and CDR2 is FRNRAP. The CDR3 has 12 amino acids. V dropped 3 bases and J dropped 6 bases, with 8 bases sitting between them. In DNA, the CDR3 is TGTGCTAGTGGTTTACAGGCATCTGAAGCTTTCTTT. It is translated as CASGLQASEAFF.